This TCR beta chain is drawn from a study of graft-versus-host responses after intestinal transplantation. Profiling relied on immunoSEQ multiplex PCR, and the TCRdb table lists in-frame clones only, not all of them. The sample lists over 75,000 clones, over 75% seen once, with around 7.8% in the top ten. Notes on this clone: Its cognate antigen is unknown.

Findings and caveats of the study: Allograft clonal ratios (graft-versus-host to host-versus-graft) were high in patients who had graft-donor T cell macrochimerism. GvH clones turned up in recipient marrow; some had shown up first in ileum or blood. The study associated peak circulating GvH clone levels with early post-transplant HvG declines.

J lost 5 bases, V lost 4 bases, and 11 bases had no gene match. The germline gives CDR1 SGHKS, CDR2 YYEKEE (reference sequence). The CDR3 runs 16 residues. Here the sequenced sample was unstimulated CD8+ T cells sorted from spleen or lymph node cells, taken before transplant. The chain joins TRBV5-5 to TRBJ1-1; 10 positions match TRBD1. The receptor comes from a human donor who was the organ donor for an intestinal transplant. Here the CDR3 DNA reads TGTGCCAGCAGCCCCGGGACAGGGGCCTTCAGAACTGAAGCTTTCTTT. As protein: CASSPGTGAFRTEAFF.